This is a list of T cell receptor beta chains from one sample in a study of blood T cells in healthy people across ages. Each CDR3 protein is one row after TCRdb ran MiXCR on the 5' RACE reads. The profile shows around 900,000 distinct CDR3 sequences, roughly 50% of them singletons. Sequenced input: blood. The origin of the receptors is a woman in her sixties or seventies in good health. The CDR3 runs from the conserved cysteine through the conserved F or W. A D gene is named only where the DNA matches it firmly. Only part of the rows carry a size: once, few, many, or a class if the clone is expanded.

D	J	V	size	CDR3	DNA
.	TRBJ2-7	TRBV27	few	CASRVRSSSYEQYF	TGTGCCAGCAGAGTCAGGTCGAGCTCCTACGAGCAGTACTTC
TRBD2	TRBJ2-5	TRBV5-1	.	CASSATGGPKETQYF	TGCGCCAGCAGCGCAACGGGAGGGCCGAAGGAGACCCAGTACTTC
TRBD1	TRBJ2-1	TRBV29-1	.	CSGDRAGSYNEQFF	TGCAGCGGGGACAGGGCGGGGAGCTACAATGAGCAGTTCTTC
.	TRBJ2-1	TRBV7-2	.	CASSSRTRNYNEQFF	TGTGCCAGCAGCTCCAGAACAAGGAACTACAATGAGCAGTTCTTC
TRBD2	TRBJ2-7	TRBV7-2	.	CASSFSSGATYNEQYF	TGTGCCAGCAGCTTCTCTAGCGGCGCTACCTACAATGAGCAGTACTTC
TRBD1	TRBJ1-5	TRBV27	.	CASSPQPTGSYQPQHF	TGTGCCAGCAGCCCACAACCGACAGGGAGCTATCAGCCCCAGCATTTT
.	TRBJ2-1	TRBV6-2/TRBV6-3	.	CATQRAEYNEQFF	TGTGCCACCCAGCGGGCGGAGTACAATGAGCAGTTCTTC
TRBD2	TRBJ2-1	TRBV7-9	few	CASSIAGGRYNEQFF	TGTGCCAGCAGCATAGCGGGAGGGAGGTACAATGAGCAGTTCTTC
.	TRBJ2-3	TRBV7-6	.	CASSPFPGDTDTQYF	TGTGCCAGCAGCCCCTTTCCGGGCGACACAGATACGCAGTATTTT
.	TRBJ2-5	TRBV24-1	.	CATSASGQKETQYF	TGTGCCACCAGTGCCTCGGGACAAAAAGAGACCCAGTACTTC
TRBD1	TRBJ1-1	TRBV4-3	.	CASSQDRDSTTEAFF	TGCGCCAGCAGCCAAGATAGGGACAGCACCACTGAAGCTTTCTTT
TRBD1	TRBJ2-7	TRBV30	.	CAWSAHRGLEQYF	TGTGCCTGGAGTGCCCACAGGGGGCTCGAGCAGTACTTC
TRBD2	TRBJ2-7	TRBV20-1	.	CSASPSGRGNEQYF	TGCAGTGCTAGCCCCAGCGGGAGAGGAAATGAGCAGTACTTC
.	TRBJ2-7	TRBV7-2	.	CASSLRRYGHEQYF	TGTGCCAGCAGCCTCCGGCGATATGGCCACGAGCAGTACTTC
.	TRBJ2-5	TRBV18	.	CASSQTSGSETQYF	TGTGCCAGCTCACAAACCAGCGGGTCAGAGACCCAGTACTTC
TRBD2	TRBJ2-5	TRBV13	few	CASSRLGGEETQYF	TGTGCCAGCAGCCGCCTGGGGGGGGAAGAGACCCAGTACTTC
.	TRBJ2-5	TRBV7-3	.	CVSSLRKGRRETQYF	TGTGTCAGCAGCTTACGAAAGGGGCGGCGAGAGACCCAGTACTTC
.	TRBJ1-2	TRBV20-1	.	CSARDRRGQGYTF	TGCAGTGCTAGAGATCGTAGGGGCCAGGGCTACACCTTC
TRBD2	TRBJ2-6	TRBV7-2	.	CASSLRTSGMSSSGANVLTF	TGTGCCAGCAGCTTACGTACTAGCGGGATGTCTAGCTCTGGGGCCAACGTCCTGACTTTC
TRBD2	TRBJ2-1	TRBV7-2	once	CASSLRTAGDEQFF	TGTGCCAGCAGCTTGCGCACGGCGGGAGATGAGCAGTTCTTC
TRBD2	TRBJ2-7	TRBV20-1	.	CSARFPLTSVGEQYF	TGCAGTGCTAGGTTTCCCCTGACTAGCGTGGGCGAGCAGTACTTC
TRBD2	TRBJ2-3	TRBV12-3/TRBV12-4	many	CASSLGGSGDTQYF	TGTGCCAGCAGTTTAGGCGGGAGTGGAGATACGCAGTATTTT
TRBD2	TRBJ2-1	TRBV6-2/TRBV6-3	few	CASSYPTGASGRRNEQFF	TGTGCCAGCAGTTACCCCACCGGGGCTAGCGGGAGGAGGAATGAGCAGTTCTTC
TRBD1	TRBJ2-7	TRBV6-1	.	CAASSGTGAIEQYF	TGTGCCGCGTCATCCGGGACAGGGGCAATCGAGCAGTACTTC